This T cell receptor beta chain stems from a study of blood T cell repertoires in COVID-19. V shed 4 bases and J 7 bases; nucleotides not matched to a gene: 12. Germline CDR1 reads SGHNT; CDR2 reads YYREEE (reference sequence). The CDR3 runs to 16 residues. The protocol was immunoSEQ multiplex PCR, while the TCRdb copy is restricted to in-frame clones and leaves out a portion. The table lists 250,000 to 400,000 clones, roughly 88% of them singletons. The sample consisted of peripheral blood. The receptor was derived from a woman aged 25-40 years with COVID-19, enrolled during active disease. The V gene is TRBV5-4, the J gene TRBJ2-3, with TRBD1 matching 10 bases. CDR3 coding DNA: TGTGCCAGCAGCCTGAGACAGGGGGCGAGTGTGAATACGCAGTATTTT. Protein sequence: CASSLRQGASVNTQYF.